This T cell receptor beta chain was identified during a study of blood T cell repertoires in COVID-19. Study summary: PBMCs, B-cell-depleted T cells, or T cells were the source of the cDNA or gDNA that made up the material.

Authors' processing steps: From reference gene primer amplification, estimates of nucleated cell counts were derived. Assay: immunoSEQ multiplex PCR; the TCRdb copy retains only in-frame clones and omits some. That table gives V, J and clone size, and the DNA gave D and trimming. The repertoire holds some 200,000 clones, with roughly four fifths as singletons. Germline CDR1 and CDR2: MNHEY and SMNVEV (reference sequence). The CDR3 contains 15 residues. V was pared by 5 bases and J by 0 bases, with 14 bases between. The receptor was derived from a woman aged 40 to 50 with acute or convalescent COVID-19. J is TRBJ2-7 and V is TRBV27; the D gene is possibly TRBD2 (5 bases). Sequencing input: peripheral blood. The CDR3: CASSPSGLSSYEQYF. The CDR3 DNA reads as TGTGCCAGCAGTCCAAGCGGTCTCAGCTCCTACGAGCAGTACTTC.